These 4 T cell receptor beta chains share one sample of origin, sequenced in a study of shared clonotypes between healthy human individuals (dated by TCRdb to 2019 to 2021). Library prep was done by the immunoSEQ multiplex PCR assay. Drawn from immuneACCESS, this table holds only the in-frame rearrangements with V and J called that TCRdb kept. Clones are partly lost; checked studies trace under half to an unresolved V gene and leave the rest unexplained. This sample gives approximately 1.5 million clones in total; about 98.5% of them show up just once. Clones ranked in the top ten supply over 0.3% of the sample. Sequences were obtained from naive CD4+ T cells sorted from blood. The sample's cell subset or site label, decoded: CD45RA+ positively selected. Receptors were obtained from a man aged 25 to 40 in good health.

Note on this clone: An end of the junction does not agree with germline; a read error may underlie this. The genes are TRBV18 and TRBJ2-1, with D possibly matching TRBD1 (6 bases). Germline CDR1 is KGHSH and CDR2 is LQKENI. This CDR3 is built from 13 residues. The CDR3 loop is CASSPSGEGQRIF. The CDR3 DNA follows: TGTGCCAGCTCACCTTCCGGAGAGGGACAAAGGATCTTC.

This chain uses TRBV7-8 with TRBJ1-4; D gene ambiguous. Per germline, CDR1 SGHVS and CDR2 FQNEAQ. With 2 bases removed from V and 8 bases from J, the gap between germline ends came to 6 bases. This CDR3 has 12 residues. CDR3 region: CASSLLSEKLFF. The CDR3, as DNA: TGTGCCAGCAGCTTATTGTCCGAAAAACTGTTTTTT.

The rearrangement joins TRBV27 to TRBJ2-7; D not certain. V lost 5 bases and J 3 bases, leaving 11 bases between the germline ends. This CDR3 has 13 residues. Germline lookup yields CDR1 MNHEY and CDR2 SMNVEV (reference sequence). The CDR3 DNA reads TGTGCCAGCAGTCCGCTGACCTTCTACGAGCAGTACTTC. This encodes CASSPLTFYEQYF.

This chain links TRBV6-1 with TRBJ2-1; a possible D gene is TRBD1 (7 bases). The CDR3 is 16 amino acids. V shed 3 bases and J shed 5 bases, with 17 bases lying between them. Germline V gene data show CDR1 as MNHNS and CDR2 as SASEGT. CDR3: CASSDPGGWDNNEQFF. CDR3 coding DNA: TGTGCCAGCAGTGACCCAGGGGGGTGGGACAACAATGAGCAGTTCTTC.